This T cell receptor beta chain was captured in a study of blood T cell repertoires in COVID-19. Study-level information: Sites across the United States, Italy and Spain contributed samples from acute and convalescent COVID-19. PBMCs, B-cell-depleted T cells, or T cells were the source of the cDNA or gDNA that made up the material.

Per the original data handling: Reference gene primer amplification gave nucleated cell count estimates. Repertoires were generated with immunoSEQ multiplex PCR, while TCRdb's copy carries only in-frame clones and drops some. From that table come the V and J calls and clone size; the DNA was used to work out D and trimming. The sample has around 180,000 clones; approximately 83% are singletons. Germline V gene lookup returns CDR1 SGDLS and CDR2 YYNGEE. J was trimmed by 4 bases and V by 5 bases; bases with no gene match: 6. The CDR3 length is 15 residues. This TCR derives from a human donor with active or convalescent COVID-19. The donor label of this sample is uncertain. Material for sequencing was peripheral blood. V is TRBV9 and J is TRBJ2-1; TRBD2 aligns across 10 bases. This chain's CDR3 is CASSASGGAYNEQFF. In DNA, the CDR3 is TGTGCCAGCAGTGCCAGCGGGGGGGCATACAATGAGCAGTTCTTC.